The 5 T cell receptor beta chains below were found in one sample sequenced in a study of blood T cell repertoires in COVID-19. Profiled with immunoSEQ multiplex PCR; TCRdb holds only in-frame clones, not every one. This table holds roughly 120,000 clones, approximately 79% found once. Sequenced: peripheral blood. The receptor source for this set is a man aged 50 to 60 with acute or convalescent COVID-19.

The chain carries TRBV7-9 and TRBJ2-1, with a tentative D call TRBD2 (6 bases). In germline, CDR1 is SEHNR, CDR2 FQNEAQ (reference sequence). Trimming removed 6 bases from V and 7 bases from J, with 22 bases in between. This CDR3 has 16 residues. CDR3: CASRPNGGRRWNEQFF. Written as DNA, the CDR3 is TGTGCCAGCAGGCCTAATGGAGGGAGAAGGTGGAATGAGCAGTTCTTC.

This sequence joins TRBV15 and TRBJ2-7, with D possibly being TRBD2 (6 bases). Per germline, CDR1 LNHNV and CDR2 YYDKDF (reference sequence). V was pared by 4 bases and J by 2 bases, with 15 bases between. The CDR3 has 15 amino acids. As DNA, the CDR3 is TGTGCCACCAGCACACTTCCGCGGGGAACCTACGAGCAGTACTTC. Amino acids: CATSTLPRGTYEQYF.

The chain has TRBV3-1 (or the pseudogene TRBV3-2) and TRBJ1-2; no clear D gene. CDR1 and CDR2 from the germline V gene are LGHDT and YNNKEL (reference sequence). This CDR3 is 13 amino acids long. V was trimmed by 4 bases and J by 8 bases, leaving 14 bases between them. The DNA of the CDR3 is TGTGCCAGCAGCCCCCGCCGGGAAGGGGGCTACACCTTC. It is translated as CASSPRREGGYTF.

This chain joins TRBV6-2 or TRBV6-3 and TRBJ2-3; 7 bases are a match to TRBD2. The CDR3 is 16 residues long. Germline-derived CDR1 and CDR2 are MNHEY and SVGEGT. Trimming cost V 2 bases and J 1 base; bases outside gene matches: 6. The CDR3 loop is CASSYASGAGTDTQYF. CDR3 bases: TGTGCCAGCAGTTACGCTAGCGGAGCGGGCACAGATACGCAGTATTTT.

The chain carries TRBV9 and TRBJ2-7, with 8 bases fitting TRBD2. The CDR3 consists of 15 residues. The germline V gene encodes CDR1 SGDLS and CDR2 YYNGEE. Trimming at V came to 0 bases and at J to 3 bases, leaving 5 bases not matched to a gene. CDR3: CASSVGSSGVYEQYF. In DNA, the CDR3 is TGTGCCAGCAGCGTAGGGAGTAGCGGGGTCTACGAGCAGTACTTC. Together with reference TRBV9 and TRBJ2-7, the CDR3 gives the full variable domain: DSGVTQTPKHLITATGQRVTLRCSPRSGDLSVYWYQQSLDQGLQFLIQYYNGEERAKGNILERFSAQQFPDLHSELNLSSLELGDSALYFCASSVGSSGVYEQYFGPGTRLTVT.